These T cell receptor beta chains were read from a single sample in a study of blood T cell repertoires in COVID-19. TCRdb keeps only in-frame clones here, not all; method: immunoSEQ multiplex PCR. The sample lists 350,000 or so clones; 80% to 90% were seen once. The specimen sequenced was PBMCs or T cells enriched from blood (not recorded which). Receptors were obtained from a woman aged 40 to 50 with acute COVID-19. Each CDR3 is given with its conserved first and last residue. D genes are given only for firm matches.

j_call d_call v_call cdr3_nt cdr3_aa
TRBJ1-2 TRBD1 TRBV3-1/TRBV3-2 TGTGCCAGCAGCCAACCGGGACAGTTCTATGGCTACACCTTC CASSQPGQFYGYTF
TRBJ2-7 TRBD2 TRBV27 TGTGCCAGCAGTCTGCGGGGCCTAGCGGGAGAGGCCGAGCAGTACTTC CASSLRGLAGEAEQYF
TRBJ1-5 TRBD1 TRBV28 TGTGCCAGCAGCCCAGGGGGGCCCCAGCATTTT CASSPGGPQHF
TRBJ2-1 . TRBV14 TGTGCCAGCAGCCAAGATGAGCCGGATAGACGGGGAATCCGACTTAATTACAATGAGCAGTTCTTC CASSQDEPDRRGIRLNYNEQFF
TRBJ1-5 TRBD1 TRBV6-2/TRBV6-3 TGTGCCAGCAGTTACTGGCCGGGACAGGGGAGAGATCAGCCCCAGCATTTT CASSYWPGQGRDQPQHF
TRBJ2-3 . TRBV9 TGTGCCAGCAGCGTTCTTCCCACAGATACGCAGTATTTT CASSVLPTDTQYF
TRBJ1-6 . TRBV7-2 TGTGCCAGCAGCTTAGTCTTCTATTCACCCCTCCACTTT CASSLVFYSPLHF
TRBJ2-1 . TRBV2 TGTGCCAGCAGTGAGCAGTCTCAGTTCTTC CASSEQSQFF
TRBJ2-7 . TRBV12-3/TRBV12-4 TGTGCCAGCAGTTCAGGGTACGGGTCCGAGCAGTACTTC CASSSGYGSEQYF
TRBJ2-7 TRBD2 TRBV3-1/TRBV3-2 TGTGCCAGCAGCCAAGAAATAGCGGGGGGTAATGAGCAGTACTTC CASSQEIAGGNEQYF
TRBJ1-1 . TRBV7-9 TGTGCGGGGGCCCGGGGAAAAAACACTGAAGCTTTCTTT CAGARGKNTEAFF
TRBJ1-4 . TRBV4-3 TGCGCCAGCAGCCTAAATGGGGGGGTGGGAGAAAAACTGTTTTTT CASSLNGGVGEKLFF
TRBJ1-2 . TRBV7-3 TGTGCCAGCAGCTCTCAGGGTCTCGACTATGGCTACACCTTC CASSSQGLDYGYTF
TRBJ1-5 . TRBV2 TGTGCCAGCAGGGGGGACACGGGCAATCAGCCCCAGCATTTT CASRGDTGNQPQHF
TRBJ1-1 . TRBV6-4 TGTGCCAGCAGTCCAGCCCCAGGGAACACTGAAGCTTTCTTT CASSPAPGNTEAFF
TRBJ2-7 TRBD2 TRBV5-1 TGCGCCAGCAGCCCGGGACTAGCGGGGAGCTCCTACGAGCAGTACTTC CASSPGLAGSSYEQYF
TRBJ2-3 . TRBV2 TGTGCCAGCAGTGCCCAGGGTAAGACAACAGATACGCAGTATTTT CASSAQGKTTDTQYF
TRBJ2-5 TRBD2 TRBV3-1/TRBV3-2 TGTGCCAGCAGCCAGGCTAGCGGGGCCGAGACCCAGTACTTC CASSQASGAETQYF
TRBJ1-5 . TRBV5-8 TGTGCCAGCAGCTGGGACTCCTTCGGAAATCAGCCCCAGCATTTT CASSWDSFGNQPQHF
TRBJ1-6 . TRBV7-2 TGTGCCAGCAGCTTAGCCGGGACTGGCGCATCACCCCTCCACTTT CASSLAGTGASPLHF
TRBJ2-1 TRBD2 TRBV19 TGTGCCAGTACCATTACGGGACTAGCGGGAGTAGCCCCCTACAATGAGCAGTTCTTC CASTITGLAGVAPYNEQFF
TRBJ2-7 . TRBV2 TGTGCTATGGTCGGTGCGGAGACCTACGAGCAGTACTTC CAMVGAETYEQYF